This T cell receptor (beta chain) was retrieved from a study of shared clonotypes between healthy human individuals. The overall study: Contributing individuals were two females and a few males aged 18 to 49.

Trimming shortened V by 0 bases and J by 0 bases, and 9 bases separated the two germline ends. CDR1 and CDR2 (germline): MNHEY, SVGAGI. The CDR3 is 15 residues long. This clone appeared once. Within the sample, other DNA sequences also encode this same CDR3. Genomic DNA belonging to each subset was distributed in equal measure over several immunoSEQ plates. Only in-frame clones appear in the TCRdb table, and some are missing; sequencing was by immunoSEQ multiplex PCR. The table records around 1 million clones, approximately 80% of them present only once. V usage is TRBV6-5 and J usage is TRBJ2-7; TRBD1 is a possible D gene (5 bases). Material: memory CD4+ T cells sorted from blood. As to subset: CD45RA-negative fraction. The sequence came from a man between 18 and 29 years old in good health. CDR3 DNA sequence: TGTGCCAGCAGTTACTCAGGGGCTAGCTCCTACGAGCAGTACTTC. Residues: CASSYSGASSYEQYF.